This T cell receptor (beta chain) was observed in a study of T cells in Graves' hyperthyroidism and ophthalmopathy. Broader study findings: Most expanded thyroid clonotypes above 0.001 recurred in blood.

This clonotype was seen many times. The antigen is not known. RNA transcripts yielded amplified TCR beta CDR3 regions. Primed by the HTBI set, a first-round RT-PCR was run on the TCR CDR3. Each CDR3 protein is one row after TCRdb ran MiXCR on the multiplex PCR reads. The table has approximately 400,000 distinct CDR3 sequences, around 20% seen once. Patients with uncontrolled infections, other autoimmune diseases, pregnancy or lactation were excluded. Germline V gene data show CDR1 as DFQATT and CDR2 as SNEGSKA (reference sequence). The germline V and J ends were trimmed by 6 bases and 3 bases, with 15 bases remaining between them. The CDR3 contains 13 residues.

The gene calls are TRBV20-1 and TRBJ2-7; TRBD1 or TRBD2 may be the D gene (5 bases each). This sequence was found in a man aged 18 to 30 with Graves' ophthalmopathy. The sequencing sample was made of blood. The CDR3 is CSARGPNNYEQYF. As DNA, the CDR3 is TGCAGTGCAAGGGGACCCAATAACTACGAGCAGTACTTC.